This TCR beta chain was profiled in a study of blood T cell repertoires in COVID-19. Looking at the study overall: The origin of the acute and convalescent COVID-19 samples was the United States, Italy and Spain. T cells, B-cell-depleted T cells, or PBMCs supplied cDNA or gDNA.

The CDR3 contains 16 residues. Germline CDR1 is MNHEY and CDR2 is SVGAGI. The V and J ends lost 4 bases and 1 base respectively, with 16 bases between them. Original analysis: Cell counts per sample came from amplifying reference gene primers. Libraries were prepared by immunoSEQ multiplex PCR; TCRdb keeps only in-frame clonotypes and omits some of them. D and trimming were read from the DNA, whereas the V and J calls and clone size are those reported in that table. Here the sample spans about 33,000 clones, about 86% being singletons. The TCR comes from a human donor in a cohort sampled during active COVID-19. The rearrangement joins TRBV6-5 to TRBJ1-1, with D maybe TRBD1 (6 bases). Sample: peripheral blood. This CDR3 reads CASSSPGRDTNTEAFF. CDR3 nucleotide sequence: TGTGCCAGCAGTTCACCGGGAAGGGACACGAACACTGAAGCTTTCTTT.